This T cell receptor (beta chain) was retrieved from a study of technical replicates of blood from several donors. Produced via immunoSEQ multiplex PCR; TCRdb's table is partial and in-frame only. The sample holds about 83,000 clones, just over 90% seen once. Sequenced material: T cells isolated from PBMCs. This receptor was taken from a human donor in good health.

DNA for the CDR3: TGTGCCAGCACTCACTACGGCCGGGGGGGCAATGAGCAGTTCTTC. As protein: CASTHYGRGGNEQFF. This rearrangement joins TRBV6-5 to TRBJ2-1, with 8 bases identical to TRBD2. Trimming removed 7 bases from V and 6 bases from J; junction bases left unmatched: 11. CDR1 and CDR2 (germline): MNHEY, SVGAGI. The CDR3 consists of 15 residues.